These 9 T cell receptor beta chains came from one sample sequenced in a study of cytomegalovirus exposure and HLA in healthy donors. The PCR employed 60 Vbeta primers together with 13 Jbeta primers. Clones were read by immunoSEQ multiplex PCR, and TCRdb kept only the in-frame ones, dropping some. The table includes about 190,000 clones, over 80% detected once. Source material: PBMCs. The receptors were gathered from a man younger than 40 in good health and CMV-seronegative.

The CDR3 coding sequence is TGTGCCAGCAGTGCCGCGGTTGGCAGGGTAGTTGAGCAGTTCTTC. It codes for CASSAAVGRVVEQFF. V is TRBV6-4 and J is TRBJ2-1; weak D call: TRBD1 (5 bases). Looked up from germline, CDR1 is MRHNA and CDR2 is SNTAGT. There are 15 residues in the CDR3. V was trimmed by 4 bases and J by 9 bases, leaving 19 bases between them.

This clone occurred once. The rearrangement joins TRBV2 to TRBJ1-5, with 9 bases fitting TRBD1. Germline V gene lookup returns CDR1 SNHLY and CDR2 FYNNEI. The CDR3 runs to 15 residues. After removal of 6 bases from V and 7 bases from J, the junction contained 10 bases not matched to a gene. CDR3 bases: TGTGCCAGCAGGGGGGAACAGGGGGCAATACAGCCCCAGCATTTT. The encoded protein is CASRGEQGAIQPQHF.

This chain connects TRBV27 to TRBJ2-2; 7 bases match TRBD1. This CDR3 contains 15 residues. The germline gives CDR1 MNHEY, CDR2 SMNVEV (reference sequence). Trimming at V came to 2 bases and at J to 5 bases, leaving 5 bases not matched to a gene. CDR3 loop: CASSLIGGVTGELFF. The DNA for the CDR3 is TGTGCCAGCAGTTTAATAGGGGGCGTAACCGGGGAGCTGTTTTTT.

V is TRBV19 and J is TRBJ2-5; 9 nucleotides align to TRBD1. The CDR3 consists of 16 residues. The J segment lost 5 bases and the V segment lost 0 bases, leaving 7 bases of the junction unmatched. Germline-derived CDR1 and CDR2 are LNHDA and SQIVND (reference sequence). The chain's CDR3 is CASSIDTGGRGETQYF. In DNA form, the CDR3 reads TGTGCCAGTAGTATAGATACAGGGGGCCGGGGTGAGACCCAGTACTTC.

The chain's CDR3 is CASSLGGQGEQPQHF. The CDR3 DNA is TGTGCCAGCAGTTTGGGTGGACAGGGTGAGCAGCCCCAGCATTTT. The chain has TRBV28 and TRBJ1-5; 8 nucleotides align to TRBD1. Germline CDR1 reads MDHEN; CDR2 reads SYDVKM. This CDR3 is 15 amino acids long. Trimming cost V 3 bases and J 7 bases; bases outside gene matches: 8.

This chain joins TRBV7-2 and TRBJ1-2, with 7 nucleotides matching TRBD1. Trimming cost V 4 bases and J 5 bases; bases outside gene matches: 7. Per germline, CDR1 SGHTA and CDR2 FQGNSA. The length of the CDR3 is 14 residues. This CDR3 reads CASSSTGAWYGYTF. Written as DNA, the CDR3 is TGTGCCAGCAGCTCTACAGGGGCTTGGTATGGCTACACCTTC.

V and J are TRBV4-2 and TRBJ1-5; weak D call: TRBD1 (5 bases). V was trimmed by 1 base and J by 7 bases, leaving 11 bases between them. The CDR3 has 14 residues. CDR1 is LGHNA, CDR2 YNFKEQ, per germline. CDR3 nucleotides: TGTGCCAGCAGCCAAGTTTCCGGGGGGCAGCCCCAGCATTTT. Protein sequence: CASSQVSGGQPQHF.

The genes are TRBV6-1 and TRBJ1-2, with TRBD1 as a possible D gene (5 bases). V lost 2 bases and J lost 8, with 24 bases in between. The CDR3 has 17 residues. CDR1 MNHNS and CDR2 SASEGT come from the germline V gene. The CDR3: CASSETATRALMVGYTF. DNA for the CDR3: TGTGCCAGCAGTGAAACCGCTACCAGGGCCCTTATGGTGGGCTACACCTTC.

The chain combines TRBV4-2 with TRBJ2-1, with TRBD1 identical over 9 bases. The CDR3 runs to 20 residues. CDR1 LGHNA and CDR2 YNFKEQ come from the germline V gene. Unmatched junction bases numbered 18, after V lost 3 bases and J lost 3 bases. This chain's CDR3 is CASSQSETGGIFLGYNEQFF. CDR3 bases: TGTGCCAGCAGCCAGTCGGAGACAGGGGGTATCTTTTTGGGCTACAATGAGCAGTTCTTC.